This T cell receptor (beta chain) came from a study of OX40 agonist ivuxolimab in advanced cancers. TCRdb's table, derived via immunoSEQ multiplex PCR, lists solely in-frame clones and lacks some. This sample has 90,000 or so clones; about 89% occur once, and the top ten carry about 4%. The V gene's germline CDR1 is WNHNN and CDR2 SYGVQD (reference sequence). The CDR3 covers 13 residues. The junction had 5 bases not matched to a gene; V was cut back by 8 bases and J by 9 bases. Here the sequenced sample was CD4+ or CD8+ T cells sorted from blood, taken in a trial of the OX40 agonist ivuxolimab. The sequence derives from an adult with an advanced solid tumor such as melanoma, head and neck, liver or kidney cancer. The chain recombines TRBV10-1 with TRBJ2-1; 12 bases match TRBD2. The CDR3 protein is CASGLAGTSEQFF. The CDR3 DNA follows: TGCGCCAGCGGACTAGCGGGAACCTCTGAGCAGTTCTTC.